Following are 25 T cell receptor beta chains from one sample sequenced in a study of shared clonotypes between healthy human individuals (TCRdb year 2020). Receptors were amplified or captured by the immunoSEQ multiplex PCR assay. TCRdb provides this immuneACCESS table in a form limited to in-frame rearrangements. Some clones are lacking; in checked studies, under half of them reflect an unresolved V gene, and why the rest are absent is not known. This sample is represented by 550,000 to 850,000 clones; 74% of them were singletons. 1.5% to 2% of the sample comes from the top ten. The sequenced sample consisted of memory CD4+ T cells sorted from blood. This sample's cell subset or site label indicates: CD45RA-negative fraction. Receptors were obtained from a young woman in good health.

V is TRBV10-1 and J is TRBJ2-3; D possibly corresponds to TRBD1 (6 bases). The CDR3 is made up of 12 amino acids. Germline V CDR1 and CDR2: WNHNN, SYGVQD (reference sequence). V shed 6 bases and J shed 6 bases, with 10 bases lying between them. This chain's CDR3 is CASSAGADTQYF. For the CDR3, the DNA is TGCGCCAGCAGCGCAGGGGCGGATACGCAGTATTTT.

The chain employs TRBV5-1 and TRBJ1-3; TRBD1 aligns across 8 bases. With V trimmed by 3 bases and J by 1 base, 6 bases remained unmatched. The CDR3 is made up of 16 amino acids. From germline, CDR1 is SGHRS and CDR2 YFSETQ. The CDR3 nucleotides are TGCGCCAGCAGCTCCGGACAGGGTGAATCTGGAAACACCATATATTTT. Translated: CASSSGQGESGNTIYF.

The chain couples TRBV4-2 to TRBJ1-5; D is possibly TRBD1 (5 bases). CDR1 LGHNA and CDR2 YNFKEQ come from the germline V gene. V was pared by 0 bases and J by 2 bases, with 8 bases between. This CDR3 spans 15 amino acids. CDR3 coding DNA: TGTGCCAGCAGCCAAGAAACGGGGGGCAATCAGCCCCAGCATTTT. Translated, it gives CASSQETGGNQPQHF.

The chain joins TRBV4-1 to TRBJ1-6, with D hard to call. Per the germline V gene, CDR1 is MGHRA and CDR2 is YSYEKL. The CDR3 covers 13 residues. Trimming took off 3 bases at V and 14 bases at J, with 14 bases between the two ends. The DNA of the CDR3 is TGCGCCAGCAGCCAGATCGGTGGACCGTCCCTCCACTTT. Encoded protein: CASSQIGGPSLHF.

The chain combines TRBV5-8 with TRBJ1-4, with unresolved D. V was cut by 0 bases and J by 7 bases, with 7 bases left in between. Germline loops: CDR1 SGHTS, CDR2 YDEGEE. The CDR3 covers 13 residues. CDR3 sequence: CASSLVMGEKLFF. CDR3 sequence (DNA): TGTGCCAGCAGCTTGGTGATGGGTGAAAAACTGTTTTTT.

The chain is built from TRBV28 and TRBJ2-1; TRBD2 matches at 10 bases. CDR1 is MDHEN, CDR2 SYDVKM, per germline. The CDR3 has 14 residues. V was clipped by 9 bases and J by 9 bases; unmatched bases: 11. CDR3 DNA sequence: TGTGCCAGTTCCCTAGCGGGAGATCCTGTTGAGCAGTTCTTC. It is translated as CASSLAGDPVEQFF.

V usage is TRBV10-2 and J usage is TRBJ2-1, with 10 bases aligning to TRBD2. The CDR3 runs 13 residues. Germline loops: CDR1 WSHSY, CDR2 SAAADI. The trim removed 6 bases at V and 7 bases at J, leaving 3 bases unmatched. CDR3 nucleotide sequence: TGCGCCAGCAGGCCGACTAGCGGGAATGAGCAGTTCTTC. It codes for CASRPTSGNEQFF.

V and J are TRBV19 and TRBJ2-3; D might be TRBD2 (6 bases). V was clipped by 3 bases and J by 3 bases, with 13 bases between them. Germline V gene data show CDR1 as LNHDA and CDR2 as SQIVND (reference sequence). The CDR3 length is 15 residues. CDR3 in amino acids: CASSMGTVGTDTQYF. In DNA, the CDR3 is TGTGCCAGTAGTATGGGGACTGTAGGTACAGATACGCAGTATTTT.

There are a few counts of this clone. The V and J genes are TRBV5-1 and TRBJ2-1; tentatively, D is TRBD1 (6 bases). Trimming took off 4 bases at V and 4 bases at J, with 15 bases between the two ends. Germline CDR1 and CDR2: SGHRS and YFSETQ. The CDR3 contains 15 residues. CDR3 sequence: CASSKDSGLYNEQFF. CDR3 in DNA: TGCGCCAGCAGCAAGGACAGCGGACTTTACAATGAGCAGTTCTTC. The full variable domain, its missing parts supplied by reference TRBV5-1 and TRBJ2-1, is KAGVTQTPRYLIKTRGQQVTLSCSPISGHRSVSWYQQTPGQGLQFLFEYFSETQRNKGNFPGRFSGRQFSNSRSEMNVSTLELGDSALYLCASSKDSGLYNEQFFGPGTRLTVL.

V is TRBV11-2 and J is TRBJ2-7; D gene ambiguous. Looked up from germline, CDR1 is SGHAT and CDR2 is FQNNGV. V lost 1 base to trimming and J lost 6 bases, with 16 bases between them. The CDR3 is made up of 15 amino acids. The CDR3 DNA sequence: TGTGCCAGCAGCTTAGTGGCCCTAGTCGGTGGCGAGCAGTACTTC. Its protein is CASSLVALVGGEQYF.

The chain recombines TRBV6-1 with TRBJ2-7, with 8 bases matching TRBD1. This CDR3 region has 12 residues. J was trimmed by 5 bases and V by 9 bases; bases with no gene match: 6. CDR1 and CDR2 from the germline V gene are MNHNS and SASEGT. The CDR3 loop is CARGGQGDEQYF. CDR3 DNA: TGTGCCAGAGGAGGACAGGGCGACGAGCAGTACTTC.

This clone has at least ten counts. This rearrangement joins TRBV19 to TRBJ2-2; no clear D gene. CDR3 length equals 13 residues. Germline CDR1 is LNHDA and CDR2 is SQIVND (reference sequence). V shed 4 bases and J shed 7 bases, with 10 bases lying between them. This chain's CDR3 is CASSKFGDGELFF. For the CDR3, the DNA is TGTGCCAGTAGTAAGTTCGGAGACGGGGAGCTGTTTTTT.

The gene calls are TRBV29-1 and TRBJ1-1; D possibly corresponds to TRBD1 (5 bases). This CDR3 region has 14 residues. Germline CDR1 is SQVTM and CDR2 is ANQGSEA. The V end lost 4 bases, the J end lost 0 bases, and 12 bases lay between the germline ends. CDR3 residues: CSVAGGEMNTEAFF. The CDR3 nucleotides are TGCAGCGTTGCCGGGGGGGAAATGAACACTGAAGCTTTCTTT.

As for this clone: Distinct nucleotide sequences in the sample also encode this CDR3. This chain joins TRBV11-2 and TRBJ1-4; TRBD1 aligns across 10 bases. Germline assignment: CDR1 SGHAT and CDR2 FQNNGV. V lost 1 base, J lost 11 bases, and 4 bases stayed unmatched. CDR3 size: 14 residues. The CDR3 here is CASSLGQGAEKLFF. The DNA of the CDR3 is TGTGCCAGCAGCTTAGGACAGGGGGCTGAGAAACTGTTTTTT.

To note about this clone: This sample includes further DNA sequences coding for the same CDR3. This chain uses TRBV6-6 with TRBJ2-3; D call uncertain. The V and J ends lost 5 bases and 3 bases respectively, with 6 bases between them. The CDR3 spans 12 residues. The V gene's germline CDR1 is MNHNY and CDR2 SVGAGI (reference sequence). The CDR3 bases are TGTGCCAGCAGTCTGAGTACAGATACGCAGTATTTT. Protein: CASSLSTDTQYF.

The gene calls are TRBV11-3 and TRBJ2-1; TRBD2 aligns across 7 bases. With 5 bases clipped from V and 3 bases from J, the junction kept 4 bases outside the gene matches. CDR1 and CDR2 from the germline V gene are SGHNT and YENEEA. This CDR3 contains 14 residues. Written as DNA, the CDR3 is TGTGCCAGCAGCAGAGGGGACTACTACAATGAGCAGTTCTTC. Amino acid sequence: CASSRGDYYNEQFF.

The V call is TRBV18, the J call TRBJ2-1, with D possibly TRBD1 on 6 matching bases. Trimming removed 4 bases at V and 2 bases at J, with 6 bases between. Germline loops: CDR1 KGHSH, CDR2 LQKENI. This CDR3 contains 13 residues. The CDR3 loop reads CASSRDTYNEQFF. The CDR3 DNA follows: TGTGCCAGCTCACGGGACACCTACAATGAGCAGTTCTTC.

The chain links TRBV19 to TRBJ2-1, with no clear D. Per the germline V gene, CDR1 is LNHDA and CDR2 is SQIVND (reference sequence). V lost 4 bases, J lost 12 bases, and 19 bases lay in between. The CDR3 is made up of 14 amino acids. The CDR3 protein is CASSSSLVGMLQFF. Written as DNA, the CDR3 is TGTGCCAGTAGTAGTAGCCTAGTTGGTATGTTGCAGTTCTTC.

The chain uses TRBV5-4 and TRBJ2-4, with 7 bases fitting TRBD2. Trimming took 3 bases from V and 5 from J; bases not matched to a gene: 5. CDR1 and CDR2 from the germline V gene are SGHNT and YYREEE (reference sequence). The CDR3 is 14 amino acids. CDR3 nucleotides: TGTGCCAGCAGCTCACTAGCGTCGGAAAACATTCAGTACTTC. Amino acid sequence: CASSSLASENIQYF.

The chain uses TRBV28 and TRBJ2-5, with 10 bases matching TRBD2. The CDR3 loop spans 17 amino acids. The J segment lost 7 bases and the V segment lost 4 bases, leaving 15 bases of the junction unmatched. CDR1 is MDHEN and CDR2 is SYDVKM in the germline V gene. The CDR3 sequence is CASSSRPAGLAPRTQYF. DNA of the CDR3: TGTGCCAGCAGTTCGCGACCGGCGGGACTAGCGCCCAGGACCCAGTACTTC.

The V gene is TRBV28, the J gene TRBJ2-7; perhaps TRBD2 as D (6 bases). Germline CDR1 is MDHEN and CDR2 is SYDVKM. V dropped 5 bases and J dropped 6 bases, with 20 bases sitting between them. The CDR3 covers 15 residues. CDR3: CASSLGGGGAFEQYF. The CDR3 nucleotides read TGTGCCAGCAGTCTCGGTGGGGGAGGAGCCTTCGAGCAGTACTTC. Variable domain in full (rest from reference TRBV28 and TRBJ2-7): DVKVTQSSRYLVKRTGEKVFLECVQDMDHENMFWYRQDPGLGLRLIYFSYDVKMKEKGDIPEGYSVSREKKERFSLILESASTNQTSMYLCASSLGGGGAFEQYFGPGTRLTVT.

CDR3 sequence (DNA): TGTGCCAGTAACGAAGGAGTCGACGCCAAAAACATTCAGTACTTC. Amino acids: CASNEGVDAKNIQYF. The rearrangement uses TRBV19 and TRBJ2-4; D gene uncertain. From germline, CDR1 is LNHDA and CDR2 SQIVND (reference sequence). Trimming removed 7 bases at V and 1 base at J, with 14 bases between. This CDR3 is built from 15 residues.

The chain uses TRBV12-5 and TRBJ2-1; D is possibly TRBD1 (6 bases). V dropped 0 bases and J dropped 6 bases, with 15 bases sitting between them. This CDR3 has 16 amino acids. CDR1 and CDR2 (germline): LGHNT, FRNRAP. Written as DNA, the CDR3 is TGTGCTAGTGGTTTGGTGGCCGGACAGTATACCAATGAGCAGTTCTTC. Amino acids: CASGLVAGQYTNEQFF.

The chain uses TRBV7-3 and TRBJ2-1; either TRBD1 or TRBD2 may supply D (6 bases each). Trimming cost V 3 bases and J 7 bases, with 10 bases left between them. Germline loops: CDR1 SGHTA, CDR2 FQGTGA. The CDR3 has 13 amino acids. CDR3 protein: CASSFGGGNEQFF. The CDR3 DNA follows: TGTGCCAGCAGCTTCGGAGGGGGAAATGAGCAGTTCTTC.

The gene calls are TRBV7-6 and TRBJ2-3, with D maybe TRBD1 (5 bases). Trimming stripped 0 bases from V and 1 base from J, with 14 bases between. The CDR3 consists of 17 residues. Germline CDR1 reads SGHVS; CDR2 reads FNYEAQ. This CDR3 reads CASSLAVWGLGTDTQYF. The CDR3 DNA reads as TGTGCCAGCAGCTTAGCAGTCTGGGGCTTAGGCACAGATACGCAGTATTTT. The whole variable domain, filled in from reference TRBV7-6 and TRBJ2-3, reads GAGVSQSPRYKVTKRGQDVALRCDPISGHVSLYWYRQALGQGPEFLTYFNYEAQQDKSGLPNDRFSAERPEGSISTLTIQRTEQRDSAMYRCASSLAVWGLGTDTQYFGPGTRLTVL.